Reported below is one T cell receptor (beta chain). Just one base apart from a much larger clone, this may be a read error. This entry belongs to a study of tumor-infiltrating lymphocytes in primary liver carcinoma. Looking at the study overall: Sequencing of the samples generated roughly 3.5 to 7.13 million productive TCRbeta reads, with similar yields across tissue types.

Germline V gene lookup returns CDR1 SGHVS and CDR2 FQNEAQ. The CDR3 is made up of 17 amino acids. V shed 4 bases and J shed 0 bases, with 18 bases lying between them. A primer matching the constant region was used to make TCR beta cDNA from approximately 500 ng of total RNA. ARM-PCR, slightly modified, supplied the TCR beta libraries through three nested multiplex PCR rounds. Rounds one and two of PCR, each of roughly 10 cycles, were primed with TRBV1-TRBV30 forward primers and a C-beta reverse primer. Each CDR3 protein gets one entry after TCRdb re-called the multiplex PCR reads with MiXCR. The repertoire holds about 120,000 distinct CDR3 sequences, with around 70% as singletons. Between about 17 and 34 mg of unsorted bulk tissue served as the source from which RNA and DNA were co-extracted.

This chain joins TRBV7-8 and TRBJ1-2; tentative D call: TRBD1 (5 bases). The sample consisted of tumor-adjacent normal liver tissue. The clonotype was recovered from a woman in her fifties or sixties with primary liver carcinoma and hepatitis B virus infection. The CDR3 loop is CASSSLRDQDSNYGYTF. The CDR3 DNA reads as TGTGCCAGCAGCTCCCTCCGGGACCAGGACTCTAACTATGGCTACACCTTC.